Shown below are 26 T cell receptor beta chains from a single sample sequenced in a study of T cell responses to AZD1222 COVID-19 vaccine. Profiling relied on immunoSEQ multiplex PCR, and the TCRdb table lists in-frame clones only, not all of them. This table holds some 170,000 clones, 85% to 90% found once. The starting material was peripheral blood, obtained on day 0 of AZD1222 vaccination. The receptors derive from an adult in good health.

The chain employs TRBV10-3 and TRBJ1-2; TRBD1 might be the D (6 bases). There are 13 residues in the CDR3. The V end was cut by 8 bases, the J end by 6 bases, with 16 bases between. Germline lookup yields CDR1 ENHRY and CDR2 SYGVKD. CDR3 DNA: TGTGCCATCGGGGGGGCGTCGAAAAATGGCTACACCTTC. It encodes CAIGGASKNGYTF.

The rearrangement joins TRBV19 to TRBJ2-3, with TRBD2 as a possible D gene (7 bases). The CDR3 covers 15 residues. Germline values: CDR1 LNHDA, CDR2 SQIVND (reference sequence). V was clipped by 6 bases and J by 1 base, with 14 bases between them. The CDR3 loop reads CASSPGGRGTDTQYF. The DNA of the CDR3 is TGTGCCAGTAGCCCGGGGGGCCGGGGCACAGATACGCAGTATTTT. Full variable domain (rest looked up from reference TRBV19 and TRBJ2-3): DGGITQSPKYLFRKEGQNVTLSCEQNLNHDAMYWYRQDPGQGLRLIYYSQIVNDFQKGDIAEGYSVSREKKESFPLTVTSAQKNPTAFYLCASSPGGRGTDTQYFGPGTRLTVL.

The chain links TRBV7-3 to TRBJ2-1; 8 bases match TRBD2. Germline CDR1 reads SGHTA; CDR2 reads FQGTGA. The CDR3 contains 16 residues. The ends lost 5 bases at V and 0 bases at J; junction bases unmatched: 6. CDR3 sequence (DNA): TGTGCCAGCAGCATAAAAAGCGGGAGCTCCTACAATGAGCAGTTCTTC. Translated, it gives CASSIKSGSSYNEQFF.

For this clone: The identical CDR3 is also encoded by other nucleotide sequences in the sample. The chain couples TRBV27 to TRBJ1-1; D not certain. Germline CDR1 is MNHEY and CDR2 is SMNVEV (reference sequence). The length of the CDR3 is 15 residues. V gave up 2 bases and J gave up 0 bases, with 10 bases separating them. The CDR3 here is CASSLRTGMNTEAFF. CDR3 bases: TGTGCCAGCAGTTTACGGACGGGCATGAACACTGAAGCTTTCTTT.

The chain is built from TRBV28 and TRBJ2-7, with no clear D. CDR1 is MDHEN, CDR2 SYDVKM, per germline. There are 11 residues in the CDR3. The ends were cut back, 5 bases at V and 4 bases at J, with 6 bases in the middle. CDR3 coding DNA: TGTGCCAGCAGTCCCAAATACGAGCAGTACTTC. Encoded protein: CASSPKYEQYF. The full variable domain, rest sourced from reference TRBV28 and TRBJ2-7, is DVKVTQSSRYLVKRTGEKVFLECVQDMDHENMFWYRQDPGLGLRLIYFSYDVKMKEKGDIPEGYSVSREKKERFSLILESASTNQTSMYLCASSPKYEQYFGPGTRLTVT.

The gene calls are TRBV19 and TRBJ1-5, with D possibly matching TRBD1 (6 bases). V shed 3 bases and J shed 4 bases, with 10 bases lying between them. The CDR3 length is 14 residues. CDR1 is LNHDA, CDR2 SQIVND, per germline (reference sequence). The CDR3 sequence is CASSISQGNQPQHF. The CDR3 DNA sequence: TGTGCCAGTAGTATCTCACAGGGAAATCAGCCCCAGCATTTT. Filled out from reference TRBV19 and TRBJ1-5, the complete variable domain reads DGGITQSPKYLFRKEGQNVTLSCEQNLNHDAMYWYRQDPGQGLRLIYYSQIVNDFQKGDIAEGYSVSREKKESFPLTVTSAQKNPTAFYLCASSISQGNQPQHFGDGTRLSIL.

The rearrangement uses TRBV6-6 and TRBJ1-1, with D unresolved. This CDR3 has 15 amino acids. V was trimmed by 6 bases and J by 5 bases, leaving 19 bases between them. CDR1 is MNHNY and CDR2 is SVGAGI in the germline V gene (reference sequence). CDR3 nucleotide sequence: TGTGCCAGCAGCGCGGGAGGAGTTATAGTGACTGAAGCTTTCTTT. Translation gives CASSAGGVIVTEAFF.

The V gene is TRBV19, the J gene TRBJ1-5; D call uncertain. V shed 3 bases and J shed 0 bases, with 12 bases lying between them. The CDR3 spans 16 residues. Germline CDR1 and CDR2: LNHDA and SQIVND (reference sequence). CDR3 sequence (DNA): TGTGCCAGTAGTATTTCGGCCAGAAATAGCAATCAGCCCCAGCATTTT. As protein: CASSISARNSNQPQHF.

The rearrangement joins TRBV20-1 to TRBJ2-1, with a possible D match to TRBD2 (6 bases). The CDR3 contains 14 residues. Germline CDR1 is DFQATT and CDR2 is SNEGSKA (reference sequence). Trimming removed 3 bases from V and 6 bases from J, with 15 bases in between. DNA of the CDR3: TGCAGTGCTAGTCACACTAGCCGCGGCAATGAGCAGTTCTTC. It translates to CSASHTSRGNEQFF.

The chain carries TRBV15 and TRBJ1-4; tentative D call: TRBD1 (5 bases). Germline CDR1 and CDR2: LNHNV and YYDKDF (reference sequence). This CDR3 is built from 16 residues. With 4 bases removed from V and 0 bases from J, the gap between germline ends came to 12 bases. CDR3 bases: TGTGCCACCAGCAAGGGACTGTCCGCAACTAATGAAAAACTGTTTTTT. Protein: CATSKGLSATNEKLFF.

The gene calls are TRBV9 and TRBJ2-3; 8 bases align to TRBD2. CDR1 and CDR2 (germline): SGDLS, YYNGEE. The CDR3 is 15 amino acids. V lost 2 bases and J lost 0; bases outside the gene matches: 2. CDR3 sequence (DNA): TGTGCCAGCAGCGTGGCTAGCGGGAGCACAGATACGCAGTATTTT. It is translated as CASSVASGSTDTQYF.

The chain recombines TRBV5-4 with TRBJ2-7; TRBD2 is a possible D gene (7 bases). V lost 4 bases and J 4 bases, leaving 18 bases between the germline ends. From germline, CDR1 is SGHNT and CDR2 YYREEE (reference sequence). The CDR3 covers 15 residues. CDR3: CASSGGASTRYEQYF. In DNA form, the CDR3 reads TGTGCCAGCAGCGGGGGGGCGTCCACTCGATACGAGCAGTACTTC.

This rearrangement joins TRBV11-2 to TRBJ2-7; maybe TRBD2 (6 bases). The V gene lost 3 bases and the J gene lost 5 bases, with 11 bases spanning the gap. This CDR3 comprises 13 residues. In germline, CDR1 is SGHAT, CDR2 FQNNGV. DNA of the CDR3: TGTGCCAGCAGCTTTCTGGGAGGCGACGAGCAGTACTTC. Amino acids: CASSFLGGDEQYF.

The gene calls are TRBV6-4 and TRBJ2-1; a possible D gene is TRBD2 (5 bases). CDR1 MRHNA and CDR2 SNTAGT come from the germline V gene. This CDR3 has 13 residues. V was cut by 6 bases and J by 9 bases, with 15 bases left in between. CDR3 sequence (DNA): TGTGCCAGCAGCCTGGACGCCCGGGGTGAGCAGTTCTTC. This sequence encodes CASSLDARGEQFF.

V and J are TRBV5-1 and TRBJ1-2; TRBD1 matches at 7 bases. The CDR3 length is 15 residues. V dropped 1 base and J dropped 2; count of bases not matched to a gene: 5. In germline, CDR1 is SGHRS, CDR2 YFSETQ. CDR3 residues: CASSLTGEANYGYTF. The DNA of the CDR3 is TGCGCCAGCAGCTTGACAGGGGAGGCGAACTATGGCTACACCTTC.

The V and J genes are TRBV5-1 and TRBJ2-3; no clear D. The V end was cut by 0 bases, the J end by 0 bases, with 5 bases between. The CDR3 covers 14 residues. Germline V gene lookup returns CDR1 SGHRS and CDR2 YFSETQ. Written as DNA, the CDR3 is TGCGCCAGCAGCTTGGGTTTTAGCACAGATACGCAGTATTTT. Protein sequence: CASSLGFSTDTQYF.

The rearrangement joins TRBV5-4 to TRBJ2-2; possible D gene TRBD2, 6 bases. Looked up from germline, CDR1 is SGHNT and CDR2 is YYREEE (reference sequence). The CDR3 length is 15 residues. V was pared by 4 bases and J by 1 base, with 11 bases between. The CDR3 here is CASSPGTQNTGELFF. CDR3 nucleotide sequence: TGTGCCAGCAGCCCGGGGACTCAGAACACCGGGGAGCTGTTTTTT.

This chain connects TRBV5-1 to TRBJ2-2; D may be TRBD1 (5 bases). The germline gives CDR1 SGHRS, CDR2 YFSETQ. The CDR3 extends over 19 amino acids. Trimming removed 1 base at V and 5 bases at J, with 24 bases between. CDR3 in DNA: TGCGCCAGCAGCTTGCCCCGACACGACCCCGAGAAGGGGACCGGGGAGCTGTTTTTT. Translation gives CASSLPRHDPEKGTGELFF.

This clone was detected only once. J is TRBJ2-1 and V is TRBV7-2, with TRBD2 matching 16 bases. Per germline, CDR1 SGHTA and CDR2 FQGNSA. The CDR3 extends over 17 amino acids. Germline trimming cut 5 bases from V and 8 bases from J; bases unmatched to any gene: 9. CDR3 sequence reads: CASSAGTSGRASDEQFF. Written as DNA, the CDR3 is TGTGCCAGCAGCGCCGGGACTAGCGGGAGGGCCTCGGATGAGCAGTTCTTC. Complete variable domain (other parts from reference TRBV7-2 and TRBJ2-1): GAGVSQSPSNKVTEKGKDVELRCDPISGHTALYWYRQSLGQGLEFLIYFQGNSAPDKSGLPSDRFSAERTGGSVSTLTIQRTQQEDSAVYLCASSAGTSGRASDEQFFGPGTRLTVL.

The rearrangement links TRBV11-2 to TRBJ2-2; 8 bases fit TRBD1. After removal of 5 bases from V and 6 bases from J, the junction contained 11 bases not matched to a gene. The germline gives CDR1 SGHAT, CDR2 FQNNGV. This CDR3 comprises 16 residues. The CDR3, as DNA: TGTGCCAGCAGCCCAGGACAGGGAGGAAGCGCCGGGGAGCTGTTTTTT. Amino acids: CASSPGQGGSAGELFF.

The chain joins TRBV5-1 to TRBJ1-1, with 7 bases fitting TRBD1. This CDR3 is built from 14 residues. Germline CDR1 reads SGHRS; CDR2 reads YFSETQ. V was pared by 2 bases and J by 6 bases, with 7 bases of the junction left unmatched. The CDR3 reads CASSLGTGVAEAFF. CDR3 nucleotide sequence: TGCGCCAGCAGCTTAGGCACAGGGGTCGCTGAAGCTTTCTTT. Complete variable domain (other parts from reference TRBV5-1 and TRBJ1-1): KAGVTQTPRYLIKTRGQQVTLSCSPISGHRSVSWYQQTPGQGLQFLFEYFSETQRNKGNFPGRFSGRQFSNSRSEMNVSTLELGDSALYLCASSLGTGVAEAFFGQGTRLTVV.

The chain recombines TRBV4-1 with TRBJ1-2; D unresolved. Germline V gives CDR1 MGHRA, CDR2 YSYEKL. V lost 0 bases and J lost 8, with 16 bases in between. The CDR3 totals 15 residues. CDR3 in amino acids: CASSQDFGGLDGYTF. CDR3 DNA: TGCGCCAGCAGCCAAGATTTTGGTGGGCTCGACGGCTACACCTTC.

The CDR3 bases are TGTGCCAGCAGTTTACCTCTTGGACTAGCGTACTCCTACGAGCAGTACTTC. This encodes CASSLPLGLAYSYEQYF. This chain uses TRBV28 with TRBJ2-7, with 9 bases lining up with TRBD2. Germline V gives CDR1 MDHEN, CDR2 SYDVKM. Unmatched junction bases numbered 8, after V lost 2 bases and J lost 0 bases. This CDR3 is 17 amino acids long. The full variable domain, completed using reference TRBV28 and TRBJ2-7, is DVKVTQSSRYLVKRTGEKVFLECVQDMDHENMFWYRQDPGLGLRLIYFSYDVKMKEKGDIPEGYSVSREKKERFSLILESASTNQTSMYLCASSLPLGLAYSYEQYFGPGTRLTVT.

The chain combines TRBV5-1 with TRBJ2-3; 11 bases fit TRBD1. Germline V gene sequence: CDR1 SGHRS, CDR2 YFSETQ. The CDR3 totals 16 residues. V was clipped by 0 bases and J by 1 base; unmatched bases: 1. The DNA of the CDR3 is TGCGCCAGCAGCTTGGGGACAGGGGGCCGCACAGATACGCAGTATTTT. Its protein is CASSLGTGGRTDTQYF.

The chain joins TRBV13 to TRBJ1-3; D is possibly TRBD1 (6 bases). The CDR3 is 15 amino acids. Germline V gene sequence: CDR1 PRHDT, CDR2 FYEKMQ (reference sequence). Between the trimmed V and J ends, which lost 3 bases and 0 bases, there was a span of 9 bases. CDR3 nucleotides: TGTGCCAGCAGCTTTACAGGGAGCTCTGGAAACACCATATATTTT. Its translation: CASSFTGSSGNTIYF.

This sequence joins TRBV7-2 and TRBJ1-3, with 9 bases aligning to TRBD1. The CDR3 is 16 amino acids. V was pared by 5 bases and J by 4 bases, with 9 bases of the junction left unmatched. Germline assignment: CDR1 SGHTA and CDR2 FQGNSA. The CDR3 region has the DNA TGTGCCAGCAGCCTAGTCCTACAGGGGGCAGGAAACACCATATATTTT. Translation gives CASSLVLQGAGNTIYF. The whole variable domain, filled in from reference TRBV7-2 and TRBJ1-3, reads GAGVSQSPSNKVTEKGKDVELRCDPISGHTALYWYRQSLGQGLEFLIYFQGNSAPDKSGLPSDRFSAERTGGSVSTLTIQRTQQEDSAVYLCASSLVLQGAGNTIYFGEGSWLTVV.